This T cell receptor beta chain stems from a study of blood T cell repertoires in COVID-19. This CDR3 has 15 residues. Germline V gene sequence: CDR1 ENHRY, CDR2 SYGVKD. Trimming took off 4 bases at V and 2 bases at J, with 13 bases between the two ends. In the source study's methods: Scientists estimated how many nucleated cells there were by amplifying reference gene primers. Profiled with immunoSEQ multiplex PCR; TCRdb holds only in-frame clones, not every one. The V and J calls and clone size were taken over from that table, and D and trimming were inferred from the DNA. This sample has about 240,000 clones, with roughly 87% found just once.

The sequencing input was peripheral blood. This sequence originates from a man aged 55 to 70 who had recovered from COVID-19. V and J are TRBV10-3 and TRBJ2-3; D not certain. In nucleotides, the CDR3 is TGTGCCATCAGTGTAAGGCAGACTTTCACAGATACGCAGTATTTT. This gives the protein CAISVRQTFTDTQYF.